The next 28 T cell receptor beta chains were all read from a single sample in a study of shared clonotypes between healthy human individuals. Sequencing used immunoSEQ multiplex PCR; TCRdb keeps in-frame clones, though not all of them. The table records around 700,000 clones, roughly 73% of them present only once. Sequencing input: memory CD4+ T cells sorted from blood. Subset here: CD45RA-negative fraction. These TCRs come from a woman in her twenties or thirties in good health.

This clone showed up just once. J is TRBJ2-7 and V is TRBV28; TRBD1 matches at 9 bases. CDR1 and CDR2 (germline): MDHEN, SYDVKM. This CDR3 is 15 amino acids long. The trim removed 6 bases at V and 5 bases at J, leaving 11 bases unmatched. The CDR3 sequence: CASSPTGTGPHEQYF. CDR3 sequence (DNA): TGTGCCAGCAGCCCTACCGGGACAGGGCCCCACGAGCAGTACTTC. The full variable domain, completed using reference TRBV28 and TRBJ2-7, is DVKVTQSSRYLVKRTGEKVFLECVQDMDHENMFWYRQDPGLGLRLIYFSYDVKMKEKGDIPEGYSVSREKKERFSLILESASTNQTSMYLCASSPTGTGPHEQYFGPGTRLTVT.

The chain joins TRBV5-1 to TRBJ2-7, with 7 bases fitting TRBD2. The CDR3 totals 15 residues. Looked up from germline, CDR1 is SGHRS and CDR2 is YFSETQ. The ends lost 0 bases at V and 6 bases at J; junction bases unmatched: 9. This CDR3 is CASSLAERESGEQYF. CDR3 DNA sequence: TGCGCCAGCAGCTTGGCTGAGCGGGAAAGTGGCGAGCAGTACTTC.

The J gene is TRBJ2-2, the V gene TRBV4-2; TRBD2 agrees at 12 bases. The trim removed 3 bases at V and 7 bases at J, leaving 6 bases unmatched. Germline lookup yields CDR1 LGHNA and CDR2 YNFKEQ. The CDR3 has 16 residues. The CDR3 nucleotides are TGTGCCAGCAGCCAGGCAACTAGCGGGAGGATCGGGGAGCTGTTTTTT. This encodes CASSQATSGRIGELFF.

The chain couples TRBV6-1 to TRBJ2-7; TRBD1 might be the D (6 bases). The CDR3 runs 14 residues. Germline CDR1 is MNHNS and CDR2 is SASEGT. V gave up 2 bases and J gave up 5 bases, with 13 bases separating them. The CDR3 region has the DNA TGTGCCAGCAGTGAAAACACAGGGCAAGACGAGCAGTACTTC. Amino acids: CASSENTGQDEQYF.

This clone was observed a handful of times. The gene calls are TRBV19 and TRBJ2-2, with 9 bases aligning to TRBD1. Germline CDR1 is LNHDA and CDR2 is SQIVND (reference sequence). The CDR3 is 14 residues long. V lost 7 bases and J lost 3; bases outside the gene matches: 3. DNA for the CDR3: TGTGCCAGTAAGGGACAGGGTGACACCGGGGAGCTGTTTTTT. Translated, it gives CASKGQGDTGELFF.

This clone was seen more than once but under ten times. This chain connects TRBV20-1 to TRBJ2-1; D remains ambiguous. The CDR3 consists of 11 residues. Germline V lookup: CDR1 DFQATT, CDR2 SNEGSKA (reference sequence). The CDR3 DNA reads TGCAGGCCCGCCTTTGCCGATGAGCAGTTCTTC. Protein sequence: CRPAFADEQFF.

At least ten counts were recorded for this clone. Different DNA sequences within this sample yield the same CDR3. The CDR3 nucleotides read TGCGCCAGCAGCCAAGATCGAGCGGATGGAGCTTTCTTT. It is translated as CASSQDRADGAFF. The chain couples TRBV4-1 to TRBJ1-1; no definite D call. Trimming pared 0 bases from V and 10 bases from J, leaving 12 bases between. The germline gives CDR1 MGHRA, CDR2 YSYEKL. The CDR3 is made up of 13 amino acids.

The chain is built from TRBV9 and TRBJ2-3; 8 nucleotides match TRBD2. Unmatched junction bases numbered 3, after V lost 0 bases and J lost 3 bases. Germline V CDR1 and CDR2: SGDLS, YYNGEE. The CDR3 has 15 residues. CDR3 coding DNA: TGTGCCAGCAGCGTAGGCGGGAGGAGGACAGATACGCAGTATTTT. Translated, it gives CASSVGGRRTDTQYF.

The chain joins TRBV18 to TRBJ1-2, with TRBD1 matching over 10 bases. Trimming cost V 0 bases and J 3 bases; bases outside gene matches: 1. The germline V gene has CDR1 KGHSH and CDR2 LQKENI. The CDR3 is 15 residues long. CDR3 in DNA: TGTGCCAGCTCACCACCCGGGACAGGGGACTATGGCTACACCTTC. As protein: CASSPPGTGDYGYTF.

This rearrangement joins TRBV28 to TRBJ2-2; 7 bases line up with TRBD2. The ends lost 4 bases at V and 6 bases at J; junction bases unmatched: 17. This CDR3 comprises 18 residues. The germline V gene encodes CDR1 MDHEN and CDR2 SYDVKM. The CDR3 DNA reads as TGTGCCAGCAGTTCGGGGGGAGCCCGCCAAAGGGGTCCCGGGGAGCTGTTTTTT. Its translation: CASSSGGARQRGPGELFF.

The chain links TRBV7-8 to TRBJ1-5; no firm D call. Trimming pared 0 bases from V and 10 bases from J, leaving 13 bases between. The CDR3 consists of 14 residues. CDR1 SGHVS and CDR2 FQNEAQ come from the germline V gene. The CDR3 nucleotides read TGTGCCAGCAGCTTAGCGGACCTAGCCTTTCCCCAGCATTTT. This gives the protein CASSLADLAFPQHF.

V usage is TRBV19 and J usage is TRBJ1-3, with D possibly being TRBD1 (5 bases). V lost 4 bases and J lost 0, with 13 bases in between. Germline assignment: CDR1 LNHDA and CDR2 SQIVND (reference sequence). This CDR3 spans 16 amino acids. CDR3 residues: CASSTQGRTSGNTIYF. For the CDR3, the DNA is TGTGCCAGTAGTACCCAGGGACGGACCTCTGGAAACACCATATATTTT.

In this sample, this clone turned up once. The chain couples TRBV2 to TRBJ2-2; D tentatively fits TRBD1 or TRBD2 (5 bases each). The CDR3 runs 14 residues. Germline values: CDR1 SNHLY, CDR2 FYNNEI. V was cut by 6 bases and J by 8 bases, with 16 bases left in between. The CDR3: CASRGVERLGELFF. In DNA, the CDR3 is TGTGCCAGCAGGGGGGTTGAGCGGTTAGGGGAGCTGTTTTTT.

The rearrangement uses TRBV18 and TRBJ2-3, with a possible D match to TRBD2 (6 bases). This CDR3 has 12 amino acids. CDR1 is KGHSH, CDR2 LQKENI, per germline. The ends were cut back, 6 bases at V and 4 bases at J, with 8 bases in the middle. The DNA for the CDR3 is TGTGCCAGCTCGGGGGAGGCAGATACGCAGTATTTT. It yields the protein CASSGEADTQYF. Variable domain in full (rest from reference TRBV18 and TRBJ2-3): NAGVMQNPRHLVRRRGQEARLRCSPMKGHSHVYWYRQLPEEGLKFMVYLQKENIIDESGMPKERFSAEFPKEGPSILRIQQVVRGDSAAYFCASSGEADTQYFGPGTRLTVL.

The V gene is TRBV6-5, the J gene TRBJ2-5, with D perhaps matching TRBD1 or TRBD2 (5 bases each). V was shortened by 2 bases and J by 5 bases, with 18 bases between the two germline ends. CDR3 length: 16 residues. CDR1 MNHEY and CDR2 SVGAGI come from the germline V gene. CDR3 DNA: TGTGCCAGCAGTTACGCATACTCCCAGGGCGGGGAGACCCAGTACTTC. It is translated as CASSYAYSQGGETQYF.

This clone has a handful of counts. The V and J genes are TRBV9 and TRBJ2-3, with 8 bases identical to TRBD1. The germline CDR1 and CDR2 sequences are SGDLS and YYNGEE. The CDR3 is 17 amino acids. The V gene end was trimmed by 0 bases and the J gene end by 4 bases; junction bases not matched to a gene: 10. CDR3 loop: CASSVVVGQVGADTQYF. The DNA for the CDR3 is TGTGCCAGCAGCGTAGTAGTGGGACAGGTCGGGGCAGATACGCAGTATTTT.

The rearrangement links TRBV20-1 to TRBJ2-7; D possibly corresponds to TRBD2 (6 bases). The V gene's germline CDR1 is DFQATT and CDR2 SNEGSKA (reference sequence). The germline V and J ends were trimmed by 6 bases and 7 bases, with 13 bases remaining between them. The CDR3 is 11 amino acids. CDR3 residues: CSARRAQEQYF. The CDR3 region has the DNA TGCAGTGCACGGAGGGCCCAAGAGCAGTACTTC.

V is TRBV28 and J is TRBJ1-2; D uncertain. Per germline, CDR1 MDHEN and CDR2 SYDVKM. The CDR3 sequence is 13 residues long. Trimming left V 3 bases short and J 4 bases short, with 9 bases between. The DNA for the CDR3 is TGTGCCAGCAGTTTTAGCAGGTCCTATGGCTACACCTTC. Its translation is CASSFSRSYGYTF.

About this clone itself: The sample has other DNA sequences that encode this CDR3 too. The rearrangement uses TRBV6-6 and TRBJ2-5; D uncertain. The germline V gene encodes CDR1 MNHNY and CDR2 SVGAGI (reference sequence). The CDR3 extends over 14 amino acids. Trimming left V 0 bases short and J 2 bases short, with 7 bases between. The DNA of the CDR3 is TGTGCCAGCAGTTACTCGGCAGCGCAAGAGACCCAGTACTTC. This codes for CASSYSAAQETQYF.

The V gene is TRBV6-6, the J gene TRBJ2-1; no clear D. The CDR3 runs 12 residues. Trimming stripped 0 bases from V and 7 bases from J, with 4 bases between. Germline-derived CDR1 and CDR2 are MNHNY and SVGAGI (reference sequence). CDR3 sequence: CASSYSFNEQFF. CDR3 bases: TGTGCCAGCAGTTACTCGTTTAATGAGCAGTTCTTC.

The chain carries TRBV28 and TRBJ1-5; no definite D call. The CDR3 extends over 15 amino acids. CDR1 and CDR2 (germline): MDHEN, SYDVKM. V lost 5 bases to trimming and J lost 5 bases, with 16 bases between them. CDR3 protein: CASSPSFGRDQPQHF. The CDR3 nucleotides are TGTGCCAGCAGTCCCAGTTTCGGTAGGGATCAGCCCCAGCATTTT.

For this clone: A much larger clone is a single base away; this may be a read error. The chain's CDR3 is CASSSKETQYF. The CDR3 coding sequence is TGCGCCAGCAGCTCCAAAGAGACCCAGTACTTC. The V and J genes are TRBV5-1 and TRBJ2-5, with unresolved D. V was cut by 3 bases and J by 3 bases, with 3 bases left in between. CDR1 and CDR2 (germline): SGHRS, YFSETQ. The CDR3 extends over 11 amino acids.

The chain uses TRBV6-6 and TRBJ2-7; TRBD2 aligns across 9 bases. Per germline, CDR1 MNHNY and CDR2 SVGAGI (reference sequence). The CDR3 sequence is 15 residues long. Losses at the gene ends were 8 bases for V and 5 bases for J; bases not matched to a gene: 13. In DNA, the CDR3 is TGTGCCAGCGGGGGGGGTAGCGGGAGTAGCAACGAGCAGTACTTC. Translating gives CASGGGSGSSNEQYF.

This rearrangement joins TRBV28 to TRBJ2-1; 10 nucleotides line up with TRBD2. Per the germline V gene, CDR1 is MDHEN and CDR2 is SYDVKM. Trimming at V came to 4 bases and at J to 13 bases, leaving 10 bases not matched to a gene. The CDR3 totals 14 residues. The CDR3 sequence is CASSSGTSAKGQFF. The CDR3 DNA sequence: TGTGCCAGCAGTTCCGGGACTAGCGCAAAAGGCCAGTTCTTC.

The chain is built from TRBV19 and TRBJ2-3; D is perhaps TRBD2 (6 bases). Trimming pared 10 bases from V and 2 bases from J, leaving 22 bases between. The CDR3 spans 16 residues. Germline CDR1 is LNHDA and CDR2 is SQIVND (reference sequence). The CDR3 loop reads CAIWGGAATTTDTQYF. The CDR3 DNA reads as TGTGCCATATGGGGCGGGGCCGCAACAACCACAGATACGCAGTATTTT. The entire variable domain, with the rest obtained from reference TRBV19 and TRBJ2-3, is as follows: DGGITQSPKYLFRKEGQNVTLSCEQNLNHDAMYWYRQDPGQGLRLIYYSQIVNDFQKGDIAEGYSVSREKKESFPLTVTSAQKNPTAFYLCAIWGGAATTTDTQYFGPGTRLTVL.

Details on this clone: At the DNA level, this CDR3 is encoded by other sequences in the same sample as well. This chain uses TRBV7-2 with TRBJ2-7, with D maybe TRBD1 (6 bases). The germline V gene encodes CDR1 SGHTA and CDR2 FQGNSA. CDR3 length: 12 amino acids. Trimming removed 4 bases at V and 4 bases at J, with 8 bases between. The CDR3 loop is CASSSQGYEQYF. CDR3 DNA sequence: TGTGCCAGCAGCTCCCAGGGGTACGAGCAGTACTTC.

This chain uses TRBV9 with TRBJ1-5; 9 bases are a match to TRBD1. Looked up from germline, CDR1 is SGDLS and CDR2 is YYNGEE. Trimming cost V 7 bases and J 6 bases; bases outside gene matches: 11. The CDR3 runs 15 residues. The CDR3 nucleotides are TGTGCCAGCGGGGGGAGCGGACAGGGGACTCAGCCCCAGCATTTT. This sequence encodes CASGGSGQGTQPQHF.

The chain carries TRBV27 and TRBJ2-3; 8 nucleotides agree with TRBD2. V lost 6 bases and J lost 6; bases outside the gene matches: 11. Germline values: CDR1 MNHEY, CDR2 SMNVEV (reference sequence). The CDR3 has 15 residues. CDR3 protein: CASRTAGVRRDTQYF. The CDR3 nucleotides read TGTGCCAGCAGAACAGCGGGGGTGAGAAGGGATACGCAGTATTTT.